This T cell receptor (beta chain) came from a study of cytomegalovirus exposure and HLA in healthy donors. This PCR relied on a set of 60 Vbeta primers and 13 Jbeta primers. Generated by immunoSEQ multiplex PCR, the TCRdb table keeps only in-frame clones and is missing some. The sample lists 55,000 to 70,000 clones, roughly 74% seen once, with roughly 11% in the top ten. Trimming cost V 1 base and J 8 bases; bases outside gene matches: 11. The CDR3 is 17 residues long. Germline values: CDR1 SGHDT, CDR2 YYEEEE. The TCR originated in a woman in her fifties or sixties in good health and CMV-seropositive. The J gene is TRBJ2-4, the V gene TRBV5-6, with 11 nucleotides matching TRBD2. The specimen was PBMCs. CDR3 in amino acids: CASSLRRSGRARDIQYF. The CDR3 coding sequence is TGTGCCAGCAGCTTGAGGCGTAGCGGGAGGGCCCGGGACATTCAGTACTTC.